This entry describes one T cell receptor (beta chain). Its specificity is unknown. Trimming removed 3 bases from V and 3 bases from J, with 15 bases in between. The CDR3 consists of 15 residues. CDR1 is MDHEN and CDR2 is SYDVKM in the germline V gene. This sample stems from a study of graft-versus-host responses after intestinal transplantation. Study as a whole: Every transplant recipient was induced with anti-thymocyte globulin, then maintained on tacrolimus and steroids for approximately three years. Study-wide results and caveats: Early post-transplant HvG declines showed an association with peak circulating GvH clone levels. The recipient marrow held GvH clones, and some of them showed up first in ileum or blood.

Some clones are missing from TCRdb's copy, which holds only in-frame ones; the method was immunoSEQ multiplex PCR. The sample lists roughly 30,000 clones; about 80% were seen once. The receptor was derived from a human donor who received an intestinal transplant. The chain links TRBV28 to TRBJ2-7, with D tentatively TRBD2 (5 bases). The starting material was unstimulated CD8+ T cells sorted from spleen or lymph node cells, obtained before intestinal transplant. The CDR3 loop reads CASSFGWESFYEQYF. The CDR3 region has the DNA TGTGCCAGCAGTTTTGGGTGGGAGAGCTTCTACGAGCAGTACTTC.